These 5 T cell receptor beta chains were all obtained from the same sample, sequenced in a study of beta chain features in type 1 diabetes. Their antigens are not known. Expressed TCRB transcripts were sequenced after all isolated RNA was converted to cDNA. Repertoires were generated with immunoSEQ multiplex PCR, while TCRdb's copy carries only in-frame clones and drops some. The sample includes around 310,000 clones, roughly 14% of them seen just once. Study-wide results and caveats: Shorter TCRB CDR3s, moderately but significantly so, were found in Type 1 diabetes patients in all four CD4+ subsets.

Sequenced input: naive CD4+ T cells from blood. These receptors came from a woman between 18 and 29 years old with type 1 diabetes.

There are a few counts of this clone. In DNA form, the CDR3 reads TGTGCCAGCAGCCAAGATCTGGCGGCCGGGAACACCGGGGAGCTGTTTTTT. Translation: CASSQDLAAGNTGELFF. The V and J genes are TRBV4-2 and TRBJ2-2, with unresolved D. The V end lost 0 bases, the J end lost 1 base, and 12 bases lay between the germline ends. From germline, CDR1 is LGHNA and CDR2 YNFKEQ. CDR3 length: 17 amino acids.

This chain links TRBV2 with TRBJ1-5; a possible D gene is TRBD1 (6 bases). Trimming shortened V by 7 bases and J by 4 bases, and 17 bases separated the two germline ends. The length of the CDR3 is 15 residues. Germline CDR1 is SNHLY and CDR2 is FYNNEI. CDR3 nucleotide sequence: TGTGCCAGCAAAAGGGGGTTGGGAGCTAATCAGCCCCAGCATTTT. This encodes CASKRGLGANQPQHF. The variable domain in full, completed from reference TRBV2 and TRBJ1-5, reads EPEVTQTPSHQVTQMGQEVILRCVPISNHLYFYWYRQILGQKVEFLVSFYNNEISEKSEIFDDQFSVERPDGSNFTLKIRSTKLEDSAMYFCASKRGLGANQPQHFGDGTRLSIL.

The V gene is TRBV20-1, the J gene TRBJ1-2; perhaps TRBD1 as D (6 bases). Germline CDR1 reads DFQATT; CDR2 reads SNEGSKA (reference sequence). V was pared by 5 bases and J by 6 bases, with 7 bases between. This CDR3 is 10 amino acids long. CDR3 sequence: CSAHRDGYTF. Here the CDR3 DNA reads TGCAGTGCTCACAGGGATGGCTACACCTTC.

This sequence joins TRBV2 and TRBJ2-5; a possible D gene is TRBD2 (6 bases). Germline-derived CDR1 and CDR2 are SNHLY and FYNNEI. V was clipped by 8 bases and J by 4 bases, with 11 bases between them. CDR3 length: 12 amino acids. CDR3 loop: CASGGTGETQYF. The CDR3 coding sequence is TGTGCCAGCGGCGGGACCGGAGAGACCCAGTACTTC.

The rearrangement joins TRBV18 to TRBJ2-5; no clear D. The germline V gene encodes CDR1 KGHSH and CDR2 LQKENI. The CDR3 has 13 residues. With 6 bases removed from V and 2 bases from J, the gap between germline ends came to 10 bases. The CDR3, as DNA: TGTGCCAGCTCTCCGACTTGGCAAGAGACCCAGTACTTC. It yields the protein CASSPTWQETQYF. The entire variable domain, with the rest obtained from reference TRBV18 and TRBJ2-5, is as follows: NAGVMQNPRHLVRRRGQEARLRCSPMKGHSHVYWYRQLPEEGLKFMVYLQKENIIDESGMPKERFSAEFPKEGPSILRIQQVVRGDSAAYFCASSPTWQETQYFGPGTRLLVL.